This T cell receptor beta chain was sequenced during a study of CD8 T cells in Susac syndrome. With V trimmed by 7 bases and J by 6 bases, 9 bases remained unmatched. The CDR3 spans 14 residues. Germline V gene lookup returns CDR1 SNHLY and CDR2 FYNNEI. An amount of RNA that ranged from roughly 0.5 to 1 ug was reverse transcribed with random hexamers. Across 54 Vbeta and 13 Jbeta, immunoSEQ multiplex PCR amplified TCR beta CDR3. Via MiXCR, TCRdb re-called the immunoSEQ multiplex PCR reads, giving one row per CDR3 protein. Of 300,000 or so distinct CDR3 sequences listed, around 92% are singletons. The receptor's source is a human donor with multiple sclerosis. Specimen: CD4+ T cells from PBMCs. The chain recombines TRBV2 with TRBJ2-1, with TRBD1 matching over 7 bases. Written as DNA, the CDR3 is TGTGCCAGCATCGAACGGGACAGTGCCAATGAGCAGTTCTTC. This translates into CASIERDSANEQFF.